This TCR beta chain was recovered during a study of Graves' ophthalmopathy and Graves' hyperthyroidism. On the study more broadly: Stable hyperthyroid donors showed no ophthalmopathy during 18 months follow-up. Whole-study findings and limits: Blood also carried most expanded thyroid clonotypes exceeding 0.001 frequency. Sensitivity of around 67% and specificity of approximately 72% were achieved by the model that predicted ophthalmopathy progression.

Germline assignment: CDR1 SEHNR and CDR2 FQNEAQ (reference sequence). The CDR3 has 15 residues. V lost 5 bases and J lost 2; bases outside the gene matches: 8. Researchers took RNA transcripts and amplified TCR beta CDR3 regions from them. HTBI primers served in a first-round RT-PCR, which a second-round multiplex PCR followed. TCRdb re-derived calls from the multiplex PCR reads in MiXCR, one entry per CDR3 protein. The table includes some 1.1 million distinct CDR3 sequences, less than 45% detected once. None of the included patients had other autoimmune diseases, uncontrolled infections, pregnancy or lactation, as these led to exclusion. Comments on this clonotype: The antigen is undetermined.

The sequencing sample was made of peripheral blood or thyroid tissue (not recorded which). V gene TRBV7-9 combines with J gene TRBJ2-7; TRBD1 matches 8 bases. The sequence was collected from an adult man with Graves' hyperthyroidism. CDR3 loop: CASSRVRGPTYEQYF. The CDR3 coding sequence is TGTGCCAGCAGCCGGGTCAGGGGGCCCACCTACGAGCAGTACTTC.